This entry lists 11 T cell receptor beta chains sequenced from one sample in a study of T cells after yellow fever vaccination. TCRdb re-analysed the 5' RACE reads in MiXCR, keeping a single row per CDR3 protein. The data hold 450,000 to 650,000 distinct CDR3 sequences, with about 13% observed a single time. The specimen comprised PBMCs, sampled on the day of the yellow fever booster vaccination. The receptors here all came from a man aged 30-40 years who received the YFV17D yellow fever vaccine.

This clonotype was seen more than once but under ten times. The J gene is TRBJ2-1, the V gene TRBV19; a possible D gene is TRBD2 (6 bases). The CDR3 runs to 13 residues. CDR1 is LNHDA, CDR2 SQIVND, per germline (reference sequence). Between the trimmed V and J ends, which lost 9 bases and 1 base, there was a span of 10 bases. The CDR3 DNA sequence: TGTGCCAGCGGGGACTTGTCCTACAATGAGCAGTTCTTC. This sequence encodes CASGDLSYNEQFF. Complete variable domain (other parts from reference TRBV19 and TRBJ2-1): DGGITQSPKYLFRKEGQNVTLSCEQNLNHDAMYWYRQDPGQGLRLIYYSQIVNDFQKGDIAEGYSVSREKKESFPLTVTSAQKNPTAFYLCASGDLSYNEQFFGPGTRLTVL.

V and J are TRBV11-1 and TRBJ2-7; 11 positions match TRBD2. Germline loops: CDR1 SGHAT, CDR2 FQDESV (reference sequence). Trimming at V came to 5 bases and at J to 0 bases, leaving 21 bases not matched to a gene. The CDR3 totals 21 residues. The CDR3 protein is CASSPTGYTSGGLQNSYEQYF. CDR3 DNA: TGTGCCAGCAGCCCAACGGGGTATACTAGCGGGGGCCTTCAGAACTCCTACGAGCAGTACTTC.

The chain combines TRBV5-4 with TRBJ2-2, with D perhaps TRBD2 (5 bases). The length of the CDR3 is 17 residues. V lost 10 bases, J lost 1 base, and 23 bases lay in between. Looked up from germline, CDR1 is SGHNT and CDR2 is YYREEE (reference sequence). The CDR3 nucleotides are TGTGCCTCGGCAGTGGGCGTCGGAGGAGGGAACACCGGGGAGCTGTTTTTT. As protein: CASAVGVGGGNTGELFF.

There are a few counts of this clonotype. The V and J genes are TRBV7-9 and TRBJ2-1; a possible D gene is TRBD2 (6 bases). The CDR3 is 16 amino acids. The germline gives CDR1 SEHNR, CDR2 FQNEAQ (reference sequence). Trimming took off 4 bases at V and 3 bases at J, with 16 bases between the two ends. The DNA for the CDR3 is TGTGCCAGCAGCTCGTCGGGACTCCCCGGCTACAATGAGCAGTTCTTC. It translates to CASSSSGLPGYNEQFF.

A few counts support this clonotype. CDR3 nucleotides: TGTGCCAGCTCACTTCAGGCGAGCTCTGGGGCCAACGTCCTGACTTTC. Translating gives CASSLQASSGANVLTF. The rearrangement uses TRBV18 and TRBJ2-6; D is undetermined. CDR3 length: 16 residues. V was clipped by 4 bases and J by 0 bases, with 10 bases between them. Germline CDR1 is KGHSH and CDR2 is LQKENI. The whole variable domain, filled in from reference TRBV18 and TRBJ2-6, reads NAGVMQNPRHLVRRRGQEARLRCSPMKGHSHVYWYRQLPEEGLKFMVYLQKENIIDESGMPKERFSAEFPKEGPSILRIQQVVRGDSAAYFCASSLQASSGANVLTFGAGSRLTVL.

This clonotype has a count of ten or more. The gene calls are TRBV7-2 and TRBJ2-1, with a weak D call TRBD2 (5 bases). CDR1 and CDR2 (germline): SGHTA, FQGNSA. The CDR3 length is 15 residues. Trimming removed 0 bases from V and 2 bases from J, with 8 bases in between. This CDR3 is CASSLAGGTYNEQFF. In nucleotides, the CDR3 is TGTGCCAGCAGCTTAGCCGGAGGCACCTACAATGAGCAGTTCTTC.

The genes are TRBV19 and TRBJ1-5; a possible D gene is TRBD1 (5 bases). In germline, CDR1 is LNHDA, CDR2 SQIVND (reference sequence). The CDR3 runs to 12 residues. V shed 9 bases and J shed 5 bases, with 11 bases lying between them. The CDR3 reads CASREGYQPQHF. CDR3 in DNA: TGTGCCAGCCGAGAGGGGTATCAGCCCCAGCATTTT.

There are a few counts of this clonotype. This chain links TRBV5-1 with TRBJ1-1, with TRBD1 matching over 7 bases. This CDR3 is 14 amino acids long. V lost 0 bases, J lost 7 bases, and 6 bases stayed unmatched. Germline CDR1 is SGHRS and CDR2 is YFSETQ. CDR3 sequence (DNA): TGCGCCAGCAGCTTGGGCGGACAGGCCGTTGAAGCTTTCTTT. This encodes CASSLGGQAVEAFF.

The rearrangement links TRBV4-3 to TRBJ2-3, with unresolved D. V lost 0 bases and J 6 bases, leaving 10 bases between the germline ends. The CDR3 is 14 amino acids. The germline gives CDR1 LGHNA, CDR2 YSLEER. The CDR3 DNA reads as TGCGCCAGCAGCCAAGACGTTGGAACGGATACGCAGTATTTT. Residues: CASSQDVGTDTQYF.

This clonotype showed up just a few times. The J gene is TRBJ2-1, the V gene TRBV20-1; 14 bases map to TRBD2. Germline V lookup: CDR1 DFQATT, CDR2 SNEGSKA (reference sequence). The length of the CDR3 is 16 residues. The junction had 9 bases not matched to a gene; V was cut back by 3 bases and J by 8 bases. The CDR3, as DNA: TGCAGTGCTAGCGGAAAGGGACTAGCGGGAGTGGATGAGCAGTTCTTC. Its protein is CSASGKGLAGVDEQFF.

The chain is built from TRBV12-3 or TRBV12-4 and TRBJ2-7; D not certain. V was shortened by 6 bases and J by 3 bases, with 9 bases between the two germline ends. This CDR3 has 12 amino acids. The CDR3 region has the DNA TGTGCCAGCAGCCAGACCTACTACGAGCAGTACTTC. Protein product: CASSQTYYEQYF.